What follows are 25 T cell receptor beta chains derived from one specimen sequenced in a study of CD8+CD57+ T cells in acquired aplastic anemia. The use of genomic DNA as template underpinned the TCR beta VDJ and CDR3 profiling. TCRdb passed the reads through MiXCR, listing each CDR3 protein once. The data contain roughly 170,000 distinct CDR3 sequences, approximately 48% of them singletons. Sequencing involved patients with CD8+CD57+ cell expansion previously shown by flow cytometry. The sequencing input was sorted CD4+, CD8+, or CD8+CD57+ T cells (not recorded which) from PBMCs. These receptors all stem from a human donor with aplastic anemia.

The gene calls are TRBV12-3 or TRBV12-4 and TRBJ2-4, with 9 bases lining up with TRBD1. V lost 1 base and J lost 6; bases outside the gene matches: 7. The CDR3 runs to 16 residues. The CDR3 DNA reads TGTGCCAGCAGTTTAGGGGAGGGACAGGGAAGAAACATTCAGTACTTC. Residues: CASSLGEGQGRNIQYF.

This clonotype was recorded at least ten times. This chain links TRBV12-3 or TRBV12-4 with TRBJ1-3, with D unclear. Trimming stripped 3 bases from V and 0 bases from J, with 12 bases between. The CDR3 covers 16 residues. The CDR3 sequence: CASSFTTRNSGNTIYF. The CDR3 nucleotides are TGTGCCAGCAGTTTCACAACCCGAAACTCTGGAAACACCATATATTTT.

This clonotype was recorded at least ten times. The chain couples TRBV9 to TRBJ2-7; 7 bases map to TRBD1. Germline V gene data show CDR1 as SGDLS and CDR2 as YYNGEE. This CDR3 comprises 16 residues. V lost 3 bases, J lost 6 bases, and 15 bases stayed unmatched. CDR3 loop: CASSAGQVWGGGEQYF. The DNA for the CDR3 is TGTGCCAGCAGCGCAGGACAGGTCTGGGGTGGGGGCGAGCAGTACTTC.

This clonotype was seen ten or more times. The J gene is TRBJ1-6, the V gene TRBV12-5; the D gene is possibly TRBD1 (5 bases). The germline V gene encodes CDR1 LGHNT and CDR2 FRNRAP. The CDR3 is made up of 15 amino acids. V shed 5 bases and J shed 9 bases, with 17 bases lying between them. The CDR3 nucleotides read TGTGCTAGTGGTACTCAGCTGGGACCACGTTCACCCCTCCACTTT. Translated, it gives CASGTQLGPRSPLHF.

The genes are TRBV19 and TRBJ1-5; no reliable D call. The CDR3 is 15 amino acids. V dropped 1 base and J dropped 5 bases, with 12 bases sitting between them. CDR1 is LNHDA and CDR2 is SQIVND in the germline V gene (reference sequence). The CDR3 protein is CASSIVDRLHQPQHF. DNA for the CDR3: TGTGCCAGTAGTATAGTTGACCGGCTTCATCAGCCCCAGCATTTT.

This clonotype has a single count. The chain carries TRBV10-3 and TRBJ1-2; D not certain. The germline V gene encodes CDR1 ENHRY and CDR2 SYGVKD. The CDR3 is made up of 12 amino acids. Trimming cost V 7 bases and J 3 bases, with 9 bases left between them. The CDR3 DNA reads as TGTGCCATCATGAGAGAGGACTATGGCTACACCTTC. It codes for CAIMREDYGYTF.

Of note for this clonotype: This sequence may be a read error, since a much larger clone differs from it by one base. Since no conserved phenylalanine or tryptophan closes the CDR3, a read error is the likely cause. V is TRBV5-1 and J is TRBJ2-7; D gene unclear. The V and J ends lost 4 bases and 3 bases respectively, with 14 bases between them. The CDR3 is made up of 14 amino acids. Looked up from germline, CDR1 is SGHRS and CDR2 is YFSETQ. The DNA for the CDR3 is TGCGCCAGCAGCCCGTCCTCCTCTCGCTACGAGCAGTACTCC. Translation gives CASSPSSSRYEQYS.

In this sample, this clonotype turned up many times. This chain uses TRBV20-1 with TRBJ2-7; TRBD1 aligns across 11 bases. V dropped 3 bases and J dropped 2; count of bases not matched to a gene: 3. This CDR3 is built from 14 residues. CDR1 and CDR2 from the germline V gene are DFQATT and SNEGSKA (reference sequence). CDR3 loop: CSASKGQGAYEQYF. The DNA for the CDR3 is TGCAGTGCTAGTAAGGGACAGGGGGCCTACGAGCAGTACTTC.

The gene calls are TRBV24-1 and TRBJ2-1, with TRBD1 as a possible D gene (6 bases). Trimming removed 5 bases from V and 3 bases from J, with 13 bases in between. Germline assignment: CDR1 KGHDR and CDR2 SFDVKD. The CDR3 is 15 residues long. The CDR3 loop is CATSGGLDGYNEQFF. In DNA, the CDR3 is TGTGCCACCAGTGGGGGGCTGGACGGCTACAATGAGCAGTTCTTC.

This clonotype came up many times. The chain has TRBV2 and TRBJ1-1, with D possibly TRBD1 on 6 matching bases. The length of the CDR3 is 11 residues. CDR1 is SNHLY and CDR2 is FYNNEI in the germline V gene. The V end was cut by 7 bases, the J end by 7 bases, with 10 bases between. CDR3 coding DNA: TGTGCCAGCAACGGACAGTTTGAAGCTTTCTTT. This codes for CASNGQFEAFF.

A few counts support this clonotype. The V gene is TRBV24-1, the J gene TRBJ2-3, with a weak D call TRBD1 (6 bases). The CDR3 extends over 14 amino acids. Germline V gene lookup returns CDR1 KGHDR and CDR2 SFDVKD. The V end was cut by 6 bases, the J end by 0 bases, with 9 bases between. The CDR3 DNA reads as TGTGCCACCAGTTTAACAGGGAGCACAGATACGCAGTATTTT. It translates to CATSLTGSTDTQYF.

This clonotype came up many times. The chain carries TRBV9 and TRBJ2-1; 8 nucleotides line up with TRBD1. CDR1 is SGDLS, CDR2 YYNGEE, per germline. The V and J ends lost 5 bases and 4 bases, in that order; junction bases with no gene match: 8. CDR3 size: 15 residues. The CDR3 loop is CASSPPGQAYNEQFF. The DNA of the CDR3 is TGTGCCAGCAGTCCTCCGGGACAGGCATACAATGAGCAGTTCTTC.

The J gene is TRBJ1-4, the V gene TRBV7-2; D remains ambiguous. V dropped 1 base and J dropped 7 bases, with 7 bases sitting between them. The CDR3 has 13 residues. Per the germline V gene, CDR1 is SGHTA and CDR2 is FQGNSA. The CDR3 spells CASSLVEFEKLFF. CDR3 sequence (DNA): TGTGCCAGCAGCTTAGTAGAGTTTGAAAAACTGTTTTTT.

This chain's CDR3 is CSARQERTGPSNQPQHF. DNA for the CDR3: TGCAGTGCTAGACAGGAAAGGACAGGGCCTAGCAATCAGCCCCAGCATTTT. The rearrangement joins TRBV20-1 to TRBJ1-5, with 8 nucleotides matching TRBD1. The ends lost 2 bases at V and 0 bases at J; junction bases unmatched: 9. CDR1 and CDR2 from the germline V gene are DFQATT and SNEGSKA (reference sequence). CDR3 length equals 17 residues.

V usage is TRBV2 and J usage is TRBJ1-2, with no clear D. The CDR3 extends over 12 amino acids. V lost 3 bases and J lost 4, with 6 bases in between. Germline CDR1 is SNHLY and CDR2 is FYNNEI. Written as DNA, the CDR3 is TGTGCCAGCAGTGACGGGCTCTATGGCTACACCTTC. Its translation is CASSDGLYGYTF.

This clonotype has more than one count but fewer than ten. The chain recombines TRBV7-2 with TRBJ1-1; no clear D gene. There are 13 residues in the CDR3. CDR1 SGHTA and CDR2 FQGNSA come from the germline V gene. V lost 10 bases and J lost 1, with 13 bases in between. The CDR3 bases are TGTGCCACCCAGGACGGAACGAACACTGAAGCTTTCTTT. It specifies CATQDGTNTEAFF.

This clonotype showed up just a few times. The chain joins TRBV29-1 to TRBJ2-7; D is perhaps TRBD1 (6 bases). Trimming left V 7 bases short and J 3 bases short, with 22 bases between. This CDR3 is 15 amino acids long. The germline V gene encodes CDR1 SQVTM and CDR2 ANQGSEA. The CDR3 spells CSGRGLSCRNYEQYF. The CDR3 bases are TGCAGCGGCAGGGGTCTTAGCTGCCGAAACTACGAGCAGTACTTC.

This clonotype was counted only a few times. The chain joins TRBV4-2 to TRBJ1-3, with 7 bases that match TRBD1. This CDR3 contains 17 residues. With V trimmed by 4 bases and J by 0 bases, 9 bases remained unmatched. Germline V gene data show CDR1 as LGHNA and CDR2 as YNFKEQ. The CDR3 DNA reads as TGTGCCAGCAGCCGAGGGGGCAGGGGCCTCTCTGGAAACACCATATATTTT. It codes for CASSRGGRGLSGNTIYF.

A word on this clonotype: A much larger clonotype is one base distant, so this may be a read error. J is TRBJ1-2 and V is TRBV3-1; D gene uncertain. Germline assignment: CDR1 LGHDT and CDR2 YNNKEL (reference sequence). The length of the CDR3 is 16 residues. CDR3 sequence (DNA): TGTGCCAGCGGCCAAGAAAGCAGCGGACGCCCCTATGGCTACACCTTC. Protein: CASGQESSGRPYGYTF.

V usage is TRBV29-1 and J usage is TRBJ1-1; D may be TRBD1 (5 bases). V shed 4 bases and J shed 5 bases, with 14 bases lying between them. The CDR3 spans 13 residues. Germline values: CDR1 SQVTM, CDR2 ANQGSEA. Written as DNA, the CDR3 is TGCAGCGTTGGTGTGGGGGAGGGAACTGAAGCTTTCTTT. This encodes CSVGVGEGTEAFF.

Ten or more counts support this clonotype. The chain couples TRBV5-1 to TRBJ1-4; D gene unclear. Germline CDR1 reads SGHRS; CDR2 reads YFSETQ. CDR3 length: 14 amino acids. Trimming removed 0 bases at V and 10 bases at J, with 13 bases between. CDR3 nucleotide sequence: TGCGCCAGCAGCTTGGAAGGGATCCAAGGAAAACTGTTTTTT. Protein: CASSLEGIQGKLFF.

DNA of the CDR3: TGTGCCAGCAGTGAACAACAGGGCCAGCCCCAGCATTTT. It is translated as CASSEQQGQPQHF. J is TRBJ1-5 and V is TRBV2, with D perhaps matching TRBD1 (6 bases). The CDR3 runs to 13 residues. CDR1 and CDR2 from the germline V gene are SNHLY and FYNNEI. Trimming shortened V by 2 bases and J by 7 bases, and 9 bases separated the two germline ends.

The chain is built from TRBV20-1 and TRBJ1-5; D remains ambiguous. Deletions cut 7 bases from V and 0 bases from J, with 16 bases between. This CDR3 spans 15 amino acids. Germline CDR1 is DFQATT and CDR2 is SNEGSKA (reference sequence). The CDR3, as DNA: TGCAGTGTCTTATCGGGCACCCTTAGCAATCAGCCCCAGCATTTT. It encodes CSVLSGTLSNQPQHF.

This chain connects TRBV11-2 to TRBJ2-6, with D unclear. The CDR3 consists of 13 residues. Looked up from germline, CDR1 is SGHAT and CDR2 is FQNNGV. V dropped 0 bases and J dropped 5 bases, with 2 bases sitting between them. CDR3 amino acids: CASSLDRANVLTF. For the CDR3, the DNA is TGTGCCAGCAGCTTAGATCGGGCCAACGTCCTGACTTTC. The whole variable domain, filled in from reference TRBV11-2 and TRBJ2-6, reads EAGVAQSPRYKIIEKRQSVAFWCNPISGHATLYWYQQILGQGPKLLIQFQNNGVVDDSQLPKDRFSAERLKGVDSTLKIQPAKLEDSAVYLCASSLDRANVLTFGAGSRLTVL.

CDR3 region: CASIQRGNYEQYF. The CDR3 DNA reads TGTGCCAGCATTCAGCGGGGGAACTACGAGCAGTACTTC. This sequence joins TRBV2 and TRBJ2-7, with TRBD2 identical over 8 bases. The CDR3 is made up of 13 amino acids. J lost 3 bases, V lost 7 bases, and 5 bases had no gene match. CDR1 is SNHLY, CDR2 FYNNEI, per germline.